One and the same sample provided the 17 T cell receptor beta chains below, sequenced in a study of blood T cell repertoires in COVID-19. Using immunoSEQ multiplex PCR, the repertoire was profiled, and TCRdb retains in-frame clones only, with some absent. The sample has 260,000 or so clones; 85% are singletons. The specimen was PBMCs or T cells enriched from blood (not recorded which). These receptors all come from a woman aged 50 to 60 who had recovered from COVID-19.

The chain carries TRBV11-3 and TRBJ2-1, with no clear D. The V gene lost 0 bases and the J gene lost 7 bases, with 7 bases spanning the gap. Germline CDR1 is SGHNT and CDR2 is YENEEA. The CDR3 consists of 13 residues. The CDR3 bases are TGTGCCAGCAGCTTAGATTCTGTGAATGAGCAGTTCTTC. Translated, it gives CASSLDSVNEQFF.

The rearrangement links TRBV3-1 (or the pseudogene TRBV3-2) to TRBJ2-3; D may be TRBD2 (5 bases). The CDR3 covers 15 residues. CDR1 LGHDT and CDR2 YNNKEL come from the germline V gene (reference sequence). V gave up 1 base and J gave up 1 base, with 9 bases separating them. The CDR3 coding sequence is TGTGCCAGCAGCCAAGCGGGAAAGGGCACAGATACGCAGTATTTT. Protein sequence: CASSQAGKGTDTQYF.

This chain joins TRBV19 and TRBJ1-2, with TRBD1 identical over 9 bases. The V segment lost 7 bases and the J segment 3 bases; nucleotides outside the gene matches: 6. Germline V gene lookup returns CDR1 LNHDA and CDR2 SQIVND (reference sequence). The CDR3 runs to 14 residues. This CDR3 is CASTVDRGYYGYTF. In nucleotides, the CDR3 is TGTGCCAGTACCGTCGACAGGGGGTACTATGGCTACACCTTC.

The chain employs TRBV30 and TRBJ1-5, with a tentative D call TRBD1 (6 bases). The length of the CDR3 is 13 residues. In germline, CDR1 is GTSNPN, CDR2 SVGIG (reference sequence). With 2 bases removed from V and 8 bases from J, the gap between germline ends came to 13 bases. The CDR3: CAWSSGTWEPQHF. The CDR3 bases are TGTGCCTGGAGTTCTGGGACATGGGAGCCCCAGCATTTT.

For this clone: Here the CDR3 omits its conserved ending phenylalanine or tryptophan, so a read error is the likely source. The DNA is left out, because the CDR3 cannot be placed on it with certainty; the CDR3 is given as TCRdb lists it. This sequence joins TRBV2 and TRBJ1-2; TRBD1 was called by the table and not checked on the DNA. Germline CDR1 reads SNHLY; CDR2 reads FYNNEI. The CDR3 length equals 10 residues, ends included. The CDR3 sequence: CASSVGQAGI.

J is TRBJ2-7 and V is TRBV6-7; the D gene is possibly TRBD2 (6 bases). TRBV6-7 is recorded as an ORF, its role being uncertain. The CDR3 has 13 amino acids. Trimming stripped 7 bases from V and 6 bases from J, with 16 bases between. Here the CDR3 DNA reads TGTGCCAGCACCCGGGACTCAATCCTCGAGCAGTACTTC. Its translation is CASTRDSILEQYF.

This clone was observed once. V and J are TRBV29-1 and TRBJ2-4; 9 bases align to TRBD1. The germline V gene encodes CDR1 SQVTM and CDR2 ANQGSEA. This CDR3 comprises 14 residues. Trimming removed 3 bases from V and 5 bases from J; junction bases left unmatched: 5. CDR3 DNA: TGCAGCGTTGACTGGACAGGGGACGAAAACATTCAGTACTTC. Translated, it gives CSVDWTGDENIQYF.

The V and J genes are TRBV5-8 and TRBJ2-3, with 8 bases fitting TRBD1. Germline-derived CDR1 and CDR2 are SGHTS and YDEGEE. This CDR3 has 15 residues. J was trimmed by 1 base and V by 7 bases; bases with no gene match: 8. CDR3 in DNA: TGTGCCAGCGGGCAGGGGGCATTTGGCACAGATACGCAGTATTTT. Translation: CASGQGAFGTDTQYF.

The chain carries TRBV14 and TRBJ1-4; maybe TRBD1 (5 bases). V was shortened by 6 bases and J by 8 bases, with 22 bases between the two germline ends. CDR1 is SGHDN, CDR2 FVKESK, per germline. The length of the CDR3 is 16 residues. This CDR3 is CASSPYSGVRGEKLFF. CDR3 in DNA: TGTGCCAGCAGTCCTTACTCGGGGGTGCGTGGAGAAAAACTGTTTTTT.

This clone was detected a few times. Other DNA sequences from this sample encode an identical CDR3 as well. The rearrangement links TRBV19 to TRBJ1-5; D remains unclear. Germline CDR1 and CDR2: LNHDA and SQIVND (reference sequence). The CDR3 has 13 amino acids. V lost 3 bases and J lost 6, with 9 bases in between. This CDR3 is CASSIGGGQPQHF. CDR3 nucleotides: TGTGCCAGTAGTATTGGAGGTGGTCAGCCCCAGCATTTT.

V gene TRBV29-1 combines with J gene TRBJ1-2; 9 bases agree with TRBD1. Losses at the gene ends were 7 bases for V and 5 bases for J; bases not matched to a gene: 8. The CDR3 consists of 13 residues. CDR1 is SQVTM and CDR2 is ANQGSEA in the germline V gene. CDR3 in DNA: TGCAGCGCCCTATTACAGGGGGCTTATGGCTACACCTTC. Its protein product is CSALLQGAYGYTF.

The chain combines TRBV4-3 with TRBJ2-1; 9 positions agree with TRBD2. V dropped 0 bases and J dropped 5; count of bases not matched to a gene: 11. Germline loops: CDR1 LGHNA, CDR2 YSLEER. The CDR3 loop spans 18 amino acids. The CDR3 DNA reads TGCGCCAGCAGCCAAGATGGGGTAGCGGGAGTTTACCACAATGAGCAGTTCTTC. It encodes CASSQDGVAGVYHNEQFF.

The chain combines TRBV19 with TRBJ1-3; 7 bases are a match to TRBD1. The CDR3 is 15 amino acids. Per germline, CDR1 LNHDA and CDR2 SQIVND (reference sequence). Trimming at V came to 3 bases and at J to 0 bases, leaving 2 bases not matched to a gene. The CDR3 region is CASSMDRISGNTIYF. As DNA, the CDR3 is TGTGCCAGTAGTATGGACAGGATCTCTGGAAACACCATATATTTT.

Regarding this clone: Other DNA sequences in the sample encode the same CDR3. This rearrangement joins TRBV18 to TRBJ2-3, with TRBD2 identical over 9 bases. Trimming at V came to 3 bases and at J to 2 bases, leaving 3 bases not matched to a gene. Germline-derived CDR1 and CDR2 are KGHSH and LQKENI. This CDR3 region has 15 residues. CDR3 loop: CASSPGLANTDTQYF. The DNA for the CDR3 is TGTGCCAGCTCACCGGGACTAGCAAACACAGATACGCAGTATTTT.

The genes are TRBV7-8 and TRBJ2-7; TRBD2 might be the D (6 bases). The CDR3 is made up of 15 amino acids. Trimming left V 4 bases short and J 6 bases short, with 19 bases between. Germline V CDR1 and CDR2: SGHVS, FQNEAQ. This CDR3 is CASSSTRDSAGEQYF. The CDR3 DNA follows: TGTGCCAGCAGCTCGACCCGGGACTCAGCCGGCGAGCAGTACTTC.

In DNA form, the CDR3 reads TGTGCCAGCAGCCTAGGACAGGGGCATCAGCCCCAGCATTTT. Translation: CASSLGQGHQPQHF. The V call is TRBV5-6, the J call TRBJ1-5, with TRBD1 matching 9 bases. CDR1 is SGHDT and CDR2 is YYEEEE in the germline V gene. The CDR3 has 14 amino acids. J gave up 5 bases and V 4 bases, and 4 bases lay outside the gene matches.

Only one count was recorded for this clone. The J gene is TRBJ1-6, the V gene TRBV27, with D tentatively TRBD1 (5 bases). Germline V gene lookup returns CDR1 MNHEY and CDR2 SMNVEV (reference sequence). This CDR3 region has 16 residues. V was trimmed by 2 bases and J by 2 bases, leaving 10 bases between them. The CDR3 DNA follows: TGTGCCAGCAGTTTAGGGCAGGGCACCTATAATTCACCCCTCCACTTT. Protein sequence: CASSLGQGTYNSPLHF.